Listed below are T cell receptor beta chains from one sample, sequenced in a study of OX40 agonist ivuxolimab in advanced cancers. The table came from immunoSEQ multiplex PCR; TCRdb's copy has only in-frame clones and leaves some out. The table includes 25,000 to 35,000 clones, almost 85% detected once. This material consisted of CD4+ or CD8+ T cells sorted from blood, taken in a trial of the OX40 agonist ivuxolimab. The receptors here all came from an adult with an advanced solid tumor such as melanoma, head and neck, liver or kidney cancer. Both conserved end residues are part of each CDR3. Fields, in order: J gene, V gene, clone size, D gene, CDR3 DNA, CDR3 protein. The D gene is left open where the match is weak. Clone size, where shown, is once, few, many, or a class for clones that have expanded.

TRBJ1-5 TRBV2 NA TRBD1 TGTGCCAGCAAGACAGGGAACCAGCCCCAGCATTTT CASKTGNQPQHF
TRBJ1-6 TRBV28 NA NA TGTGCCAGCAGTTTAGGTCAGGGGCCCTCCTATAATTCACCCCTCCACTTT CASSLGQGPSYNSPLHF
TRBJ1-5 TRBV6-4 NA NA TGTGCCAGCAGTCGTGGGTTTGGCCAGCATTTT CASSRGFGQHF
TRBJ2-7 TRBV5-5 NA NA TGTGCCAGCAGTTACCGACTCCAAAACTCCTACGAGCAGTACTTC CASSYRLQNSYEQYF
TRBJ1-4 TRBV10-2 NA TRBD1 TGCGCCAGCAGTGGACAGGGGGAACTGTTTTTT CASSGQGELFF
TRBJ2-1 TRBV27 NA TRBD2 TGTGCCAGCAGTTCCCTCGGCGGGGGTGAGCAGTTCTTC CASSSLGGGEQFF
TRBJ2-4 TRBV19 NA NA TGTGCCAGTACCGGGACAAACCAAAACATTCAGTACTTC CASTGTNQNIQYF
TRBJ2-7 TRBV4-2 NA NA TGTGCCAGCAGCCAGGGCTCCATACGGACGTATCTCCACGAGCAGTACTTC CASSQGSIRTYLHEQYF
TRBJ1-2 TRBV2 NA TRBD1 TGTGCCAGCTGGACAGGCGGCGGCGGGTATGGCTACACCTTC CASWTGGGGYGYTF
TRBJ1-5 TRBV12-2 NA NA TGTGCAAGTCGCTTTGGGTCCTGGGCGTCTTATAGCAATCAGCCCCAGCATTTT CASRFGSWASYSNQPQHF
TRBJ1-1 TRBV19 NA NA TGTGCCAGTAGTCCCGGACCCTACACTGAAGCTTTCTTT CASSPGPYTEAFF
TRBJ2-7 TRBV7-9 NA NA TGTGCCAGCAGCTCGACAGCGTCCTACGAGCAGTACTTC CASSSTASYEQYF
TRBJ2-2 TRBV5-6 NA NA TGTGCCAGCAGCCCGACGAGGACCGGGGAGCTGTTTTTT CASSPTRTGELFF
TRBJ2-1 TRBV19 few NA TGTGCCAGTAGCCCTGCCCAGGGCTCCTACAATGAGCAGTTCTTC CASSPAQGSYNEQFF
TRBJ1-2 TRBV28 NA NA TGTGCCAGCAGTGTAGGACAGCCAAACTATGGCTACACCTTC CASSVGQPNYGYTF
TRBJ2-5 TRBV5-6 NA NA TGTGCCAGCAGTTTACCCTCTCCCGTCATCCAAGAGACCCAGTACTTC CASSLPSPVIQETQYF
TRBJ2-7 TRBV9 NA NA TGTGCCAGCAGCTTAGGGACAACTACCTACGAGCAGTACTTC CASSLGTTTYEQYF
TRBJ2-1 TRBV19 NA TRBD1 TGTGCCAGTTCCCCAATGGGGACAGCTTACAATGAGCAGTTCTTC CASSPMGTAYNEQFF
TRBJ1-3 TRBV18 NA NA TGTGCCAGCTCACCGTCCGGCAGGGGCTCTGGAAACACCATATATTTT CASSPSGRGSGNTIYF
TRBJ2-2 TRBV7-9 few NA TGTGCCAGCAGCTTGACAGAGAAGAACGATCCGAGTACCACCGGGGAGCTGTTTTTT CASSLTEKNDPSTTGELFF
TRBJ1-5 TRBV7-6 NA TRBD1 TGTGCCAGCAGCTTACCGGGACAGCCTGGAAGCAATCAGCCCCAGCATTTT CASSLPGQPGSNQPQHF
TRBJ2-2 TRBV19 medium-sized NA TGTGCCACCTCCCCTGCGGGAATGGTCGGGGAGCTGTTTTTT CATSPAGMVGELFF
TRBJ2-1 TRBV11-3 NA NA TGTGCCAGCAGCTCCCGAGGGTTGGGCTCCTACAATGAGCAGTTCTTC CASSSRGLGSYNEQFF
TRBJ2-1 TRBV10-1 medium-sized TRBD2 TGCGCCAGCAGTGAGAAAGCGGGAGAGGGCAATGAGCAGTTCTTC CASSEKAGEGNEQFF
TRBJ2-2 TRBV5-8 once NA TGTGCCAGCAGCTTGGATGGGCTATTCACCGGGGAGCTGTTTTTT CASSLDGLFTGELFF
TRBJ2-5 TRBV5-6 NA TRBD1 TGTGCCAGCAGCCTCCCCGGGACAGGGGAAGAGACCCAGTACTTC CASSLPGTGEETQYF
TRBJ1-1 TRBV5-1 NA NA TGCGCCAGCAGCTCGGGGGGGACTGAAGCTTTCTTT CASSSGGTEAFF
TRBJ1-1 TRBV19 NA NA TGTGCCAGTAAGGGTCCAGGGAACACTGAAGCTTTCTTT CASKGPGNTEAFF
TRBJ2-7 TRBV2 NA TRBD2 TGTGCCAGCAGCGCGGGACTAGCGGCAGCCTACGAGCAGTACTTC CASSAGLAAAYEQYF
TRBJ2-5 TRBV11-3 NA NA TGTGCCAGCAGCTTAGCCGCGGGTCAAGAGACCCAGTACTTC CASSLAAGQETQYF
TRBJ1-5 TRBV6-7 few NA TGTGCCAGCAGCTTTAACAGGATCAATCAGCCCCAGCATTTT CASSFNRINQPQHF
TRBJ1-5 TRBV2 NA NA TGTGCCAGCAGTGAAGAACAGAGGGATCAGCCCCAGCATTTT CASSEEQRDQPQHF